These 31 T cell receptor beta chains came from one sample sequenced in a study of post-analysis software for immune sequencing data. The study's findings and limits: When patients were compared with controls, a handful of TRBV segments were more frequent, TRBV5-6, TRBV5-1 and TRBV20-1 among them.

Which antigens these TCRs recognize remains unknown. Libraries were made from TCR beta cDNA, and they carried unique molecular identifiers. TCRdb re-called the PCR reads with MiXCR, one entry per CDR3 protein. Seen here are 380,000 or so distinct CDR3 sequences, about a third observed once, and the top ten hold around 15%. Sequenced: blood. All receptors come from a girl under 18 with multiple sclerosis.

The rearrangement joins TRBV7-9 to TRBJ2-7; TRBD1 might be the D (6 bases). Germline CDR1 SEHNR, CDR2 FQNEAQ (reference sequence). This CDR3 contains 13 residues. The V end lost 5 bases, the J end lost 5 bases, and 13 bases lay between the germline ends. The CDR3 nucleotides are TGTGCCAGCAGCCAAAGGGGGAAACACGAGCAGTACTTC. It encodes CASSQRGKHEQYF.

This chain links TRBV20-1 with TRBJ1-6, with 10 bases that match TRBD1. J was trimmed by 9 bases and V by 5 bases; bases with no gene match: 16. The CDR3 has 17 residues. From germline, CDR1 is DFQATT and CDR2 SNEGSKA (reference sequence). In DNA, the CDR3 is TGCAGTGCTGGCACTACCGGGACAGGGGTAAGAGGTTCACCCCTCCACTTT. Protein product: CSAGTTGTGVRGSPLHF.

This clonotype was picked up a small number of times. The chain links TRBV7-2 to TRBJ1-2; the D gene is possibly TRBD1 (6 bases). CDR3 length: 14 amino acids. Germline CDR1 SGHTA, CDR2 FQGNSA. The V end lost 7 bases, the J end lost 5 bases, and 17 bases lay between the germline ends. The CDR3 DNA reads TGTGCCAGCACAAAAGCGGGGACACCGTATGGCTACACCTTC. Protein product: CASTKAGTPYGYTF.

CDR3 in amino acids: CASSQTRNRETQYF. CDR3 in DNA: TGCGCCAGCAGCCAGACCCGAAACCGAGAGACCCAGTACTTC. This chain links TRBV4-3 with TRBJ2-5; D is ambiguous. The V end lost 3 bases, the J end lost 4 bases, and 12 bases lay between the germline ends. Germline V CDR1 and CDR2: LGHNA, YSLEER. The CDR3 sequence is 14 residues long.

This chain uses TRBV5-1 with TRBJ2-7; D is tentatively TRBD1 or TRBD2 (5 bases each). CDR1 is SGHRS and CDR2 is YFSETQ in the germline V gene. The CDR3 extends over 15 amino acids. Deletions cut 5 bases from V and 3 bases from J, with 18 bases between. The CDR3 region is CASRGDRDGYYEQYF. For the CDR3, the DNA is TGCGCCAGCAGGGGTGATCGGGACGGCTACTACGAGCAGTACTTC.

The V and J genes are TRBV20-1 and TRBJ2-5, with 9 bases that match TRBD1. The trim removed 8 bases at V and 5 bases at J, leaving 6 bases unmatched. The CDR3 has 12 amino acids. In germline, CDR1 is DFQATT, CDR2 SNEGSKA (reference sequence). In DNA form, the CDR3 reads TGCAGTCCACAGGGGGCAGGGGAGACCCAGTACTTC. This translates into CSPQGAGETQYF.

This clonotype has just a few counts. The J gene is TRBJ1-6, the V gene TRBV5-1; D is unresolved. The CDR3 runs to 16 residues. Germline V gene lookup returns CDR1 SGHRS and CDR2 YFSETQ. V was clipped by 2 bases and J by 9 bases, with 18 bases between them. CDR3 sequence (DNA): TGCGCCAGCAGCTTTTCAGGCCCCCCAGATATTTCACCCCTCCACTTT. This gives the protein CASSFSGPPDISPLHF.

The rearrangement joins TRBV5-1 to TRBJ1-5; weak D call: TRBD1 (6 bases). Trimming shortened V by 7 bases and J by 0 bases, and 14 bases separated the two germline ends. Germline V gives CDR1 SGHRS, CDR2 YFSETQ. This CDR3 has 15 amino acids. The CDR3: CASGLRDNSNQPQHF. Here the CDR3 DNA reads TGCGCCAGCGGCCTGCGGGACAATAGCAATCAGCCCCAGCATTTT. Using reference TRBV5-1 and TRBJ1-5 for the parts outside the CDR3, the full variable domain is KAGVTQTPRYLIKTRGQQVTLSCSPISGHRSVSWYQQTPGQGLQFLFEYFSETQRNKGNFPGRFSGRQFSNSRSEMNVSTLELGDSALYLCASGLRDNSNQPQHFGDGTRLSIL.

This clonotype occurred a few times. The V and J genes are TRBV7-8 and TRBJ2-5, with TRBD1 matching 10 bases. CDR1 and CDR2 from the germline V gene are SGHVS and FQNEAQ. V lost 3 bases, J lost 6 bases, and 7 bases stayed unmatched. The length of the CDR3 is 15 residues. Here the CDR3 reads CASSLGDRGPKTQYF. The CDR3 DNA follows: TGTGCCAGCAGCTTGGGAGACAGGGGGCCAAAGACCCAGTACTTC.

In this sample, this clonotype turned up a few times. The gene calls are TRBV7-2 and TRBJ1-5, with a tentative D call TRBD1 (5 bases). V lost 0 bases and J lost 3, with 9 bases in between. Germline V lookup: CDR1 SGHTA, CDR2 FQGNSA. The CDR3 sequence is 15 residues long. CDR3 nucleotide sequence: TGTGCCAGCAGCTTAGCGGGGGGATCCAATCAGCCCCAGCATTTT. Translation: CASSLAGGSNQPQHF.

This clonotype was detected ten times or more. The chain carries TRBV3-1 and TRBJ2-7; TRBD2 aligns across 7 bases. Germline trimming cut 0 bases from V and 4 bases from J; bases unmatched to any gene: 0. The germline V gene has CDR1 LGHDT and CDR2 YNNKEL (reference sequence). The CDR3 runs to 13 residues. DNA for the CDR3: TGTGCCAGCAGCCAAGAGCGGGGGTACGAGCAGTACTTC. Encoded protein: CASSQERGYEQYF.

In its sample, this clonotype was seen a few times. The chain uses TRBV2 and TRBJ2-7, with 13 bases identical to TRBD2. Per the germline V gene, CDR1 is SNHLY and CDR2 is FYNNEI. The CDR3 has 15 residues. After removal of 5 bases from V and 3 bases from J, the junction contained 4 bases not matched to a gene. The CDR3 DNA is TGTGCCAGCAGTCCACTAGCGGGGGGGAGCTACGAGCAGTACTTC. It specifies CASSPLAGGSYEQYF.

This clonotype occurred many times. The rearrangement joins TRBV29-1 to TRBJ2-1; 9 bases line up with TRBD1. The CDR3 length is 14 residues. Germline V gene data show CDR1 as SQVTM and CDR2 as ANQGSEA. V gave up 6 bases and J gave up 2 bases; unmatched junction bases: 5. The CDR3 loop is CSVDRGFTYNEQFF. The CDR3 coding sequence is TGCAGCGTCGACAGGGGGTTCACCTACAATGAGCAGTTCTTC.

The table lists this clonotype with a few counts. The chain couples TRBV6-4 to TRBJ2-7; 10 bases are a match to TRBD2. The CDR3 sequence is 15 residues long. Germline V gives CDR1 MRHNA, CDR2 SNTAGT. The V and J ends lost 4 bases and 4 bases, in that order; junction bases with no gene match: 7. CDR3 protein: CASSAGAGGPYEQYF. The CDR3 nucleotides are TGTGCCAGCAGTGCCGGAGCGGGGGGGCCGTACGAGCAGTACTTC.

Of note for this clonotype: At one end the junction does not follow the germline gene, possibly because of a read error. The CDR3 DNA sequence: TGTGCCAGCAGCCTAGCGGGGGGCCCGAACACCGGGGAGCTGTTTTTT. Translated, it gives CASSLAGGPNTGELFF. This chain joins TRBV7-8 and TRBJ2-2; 11 positions match TRBD2. The CDR3 runs to 16 residues. Germline CDR1 reads SGHVS; CDR2 reads FQNEAQ.

The chain carries TRBV7-9 and TRBJ1-1, with TRBD1 as a possible D gene (6 bases). Looked up from germline, CDR1 is SEHNR and CDR2 is FQNEAQ (reference sequence). The CDR3 contains 13 residues. The germline V and J ends were trimmed by 3 bases and 4 bases, with 9 bases remaining between them. In DNA form, the CDR3 reads TGTGCCAGCAGCTTGGGGGCGGTCACTGAAGCTTTCTTT. It translates to CASSLGAVTEAFF.

The V gene is TRBV7-8, the J gene TRBJ2-7; tentatively, D is TRBD1 (6 bases). Looked up from germline, CDR1 is SGHVS and CDR2 is FQNEAQ. V lost 1 base, J lost 1 base, and 14 bases lay in between. The CDR3 loop spans 16 amino acids. The CDR3 nucleotides are TGTGCCAGCAGCTTAGGTGTTGGGCAGGGGTCCTACGAGCAGTACTTC. It is translated as CASSLGVGQGSYEQYF.

This clonotype was seen more than once but under ten times. The rearrangement uses TRBV7-9 and TRBJ1-4; no firm D call. V was cut by 8 bases and J by 6 bases, with 10 bases left in between. The CDR3 has 12 amino acids. Per germline, CDR1 SEHNR and CDR2 FQNEAQ (reference sequence). Here the CDR3 DNA reads TGTGCCAGCGTGGGAGAGGATGAAAAACTGTTTTTT. Protein: CASVGEDEKLFF. The variable domain in full, with the rest retrieved from reference TRBV7-9 and TRBJ1-4, is DTGVSQNPRHKITKRGQNVTFRCDPISEHNRLYWYRQTLGQGPEFLTYFQNEAQLEKSRLLSDRFSAERPKGSFSTLEIQRTEQGDSAMYLCASVGEDEKLFFGSGTQLSVL.

This clonotype was observed a handful of times. This rearrangement joins TRBV7-3 to TRBJ2-1; D might be TRBD1 (7 bases). The V gene lost 5 bases and the J gene lost 5 bases, with 13 bases spanning the gap. Germline V CDR1 and CDR2: SGHTA, FQGTGA. This CDR3 region has 14 residues. In nucleotides, the CDR3 is TGTGCCAGCAGCCGGGGCGGGACAGACAATGAGCAGTTCTTC. Its protein product is CASSRGGTDNEQFF. Supplemented by reference TRBV7-3 and TRBJ2-1, the full variable domain reads GAGVSQTPSNKVTEKGKYVELRCDPISGHTALYWYRQSLGQGPEFLIYFQGTGAADDSGLPNDRFFAVRPEGSVSTLKIQRTERGDSAVYLCASSRGGTDNEQFFGPGTRLTVL.

This chain links TRBV9 with TRBJ2-1; the D is unclear. This CDR3 is 15 amino acids long. Trimming left V 5 bases short and J 7 bases short, with 19 bases between. Germline lookup yields CDR1 SGDLS and CDR2 YYNGEE. This chain's CDR3 is CASRPWADLGNEQFF. As DNA, the CDR3 is TGTGCCAGCAGACCTTGGGCAGATCTGGGGAATGAGCAGTTCTTC.

The J gene is TRBJ2-5, the V gene TRBV7-2; D remains unclear. Trimming removed 2 bases from V and 5 bases from J, with 18 bases in between. The CDR3 has 16 residues. Germline CDR1 is SGHTA and CDR2 is FQGNSA. The CDR3 here is CASSLTLIGLGETQYF. CDR3 DNA sequence: TGTGCCAGCAGCTTAACTTTAATCGGGCTAGGGGAGACCCAGTACTTC.

With respect to this clonotype: The junction departs from the called germline gene at one end, perhaps through a read error. The rearrangement uses TRBV20-1 and TRBJ1-2; tentatively, D is TRBD1 (5 bases). The CDR3 covers 16 residues. Germline values: CDR1 DFQATT, CDR2 SNEGSKA (reference sequence). CDR3 amino acids: CSAREFRRGIWDGCTF. The DNA of the CDR3 is TGCAGTGCTAGAGAATTTAGGAGGGGCATTTGGGATGGCTGCACCTTC.

There are a few counts of this clonotype. V and J are TRBV10-2 and TRBJ1-1; no firm D call. Germline values: CDR1 WSHSY, CDR2 SAAADI. The CDR3 totals 13 residues. V lost 7 bases and J lost 5, with 14 bases in between. The CDR3 region is CASMSSGDTEAFF. CDR3 nucleotide sequence: TGCGCCAGCATGAGTTCCGGAGATACTGAAGCTTTCTTT.

The V and J genes are TRBV6-6 and TRBJ1-5; 9 bases fit TRBD1. This CDR3 has 15 amino acids. Germline V gene data show CDR1 as MNHNY and CDR2 as SVGAGI (reference sequence). With V trimmed by 6 bases and J by 5 bases, 8 bases remained unmatched. Written as DNA, the CDR3 is TGTGCCAGCAGGCCTACAGGGGGCAACGATCAGCCCCAGCATTTT. Its protein is CASRPTGGNDQPQHF.

V is TRBV18 and J is TRBJ2-5; 10 nucleotides line up with TRBD1. The J call may not be correct, given that the DNA end is closer to TRBJ2-7. Germline V lookup: CDR1 KGHSH, CDR2 LQKENI. This CDR3 is 16 amino acids long. The CDR3 coding sequence is TGTGCCAGCTCACCGCCGGGGACAGGGGATCCGGGCGAGCAGTACTTC. Translating gives CASSPPGTGDPGEQYF.

This sequence joins TRBV6-6 and TRBJ2-1; 10 nucleotides match TRBD2. Germline-derived CDR1 and CDR2 are MNHNY and SVGAGI (reference sequence). V lost 0 bases to trimming and J lost 8 bases; unmatched junction nucleotides: 4. The CDR3 runs to 15 residues. The CDR3 bases are TGTGCCAGCAGTTACTCGCCTAGCGGGGGCTATGAGCAGTTCTTC. Protein sequence: CASSYSPSGGYEQFF.

This clonotype was recorded a few times. V and J are TRBV12-3 or TRBV12-4 and TRBJ2-1; 14 bases agree with TRBD2. The V segment lost 6 bases and the J segment 10 bases; nucleotides outside the gene matches: 8. This CDR3 comprises 15 residues. CDR3 residues: CASSNGLAGGQEQFF. For the CDR3, the DNA is TGTGCCAGCAGCAATGGACTAGCGGGGGGCCAGGAGCAGTTCTTC.

The rearrangement links TRBV29-1 to TRBJ2-5; 11 bases match TRBD1. The CDR3 spans 15 residues. V lost 4 bases to trimming and J lost 4 bases; unmatched junction nucleotides: 8. Per the germline V gene, CDR1 is SQVTM and CDR2 is ANQGSEA. CDR3 DNA: TGCAGCGTTGTCCGGGACAGGGGGTTGGGAGAGACCCAGTACTTC. Translating gives CSVVRDRGLGETQYF. Filled out from reference TRBV29-1 and TRBJ2-5, the complete variable domain reads SAVISQKPSRDICQRGTSLTIQCQVDSQVTMMFWYRQQPGQSLTLIATANQGSEATYESGFVIDKFPISRPNLTFSTLTVSNMSPEDSSIYLCSVVRDRGLGETQYFGPGTRLLVL.

The chain recombines TRBV7-2 with TRBJ2-5; 9 bases match TRBD2. The end of the DNA aligns better with TRBJ2-7, so the J call may be wrong. The CDR3 loop spans 16 amino acids. The germline V gene has CDR1 SGHTA and CDR2 FQGNSA. The CDR3 DNA follows: TGTGCCAGCAGCTTAGAAAGGTTTAGCGGGGGCTACGAGCAGTACTTC. Translation: CASSLERFSGGYEQYF.

The table lists this clonotype with a few counts. This chain joins TRBV6-5 and TRBJ2-1, with D possibly TRBD1 on 6 matching bases. This CDR3 is 14 amino acids long. Germline loops: CDR1 MNHEY, CDR2 SVGAGI. Trimming pared 4 bases from V and 9 bases from J, leaving 16 bases between. CDR3: CASSSLQGSGEQFF. DNA of the CDR3: TGTGCCAGCAGTTCTCTCCAGGGGTCGGGTGAGCAGTTCTTC.

This clonotype was detected a few times. This rearrangement joins TRBV12-3 or TRBV12-4 to TRBJ2-5, with D unresolved. The CDR3 runs 15 residues. Trimming cost V 2 bases and J 3 bases, with 13 bases left between them. The CDR3 coding sequence is TGTGCCAGCAGTTTACGTATGGGGTCCGAAGAGACCCAGTACTTC. This sequence encodes CASSLRMGSEETQYF.